This record looks at one T cell receptor beta chain sequence and its context. What it binds is unknown. Clones were sequenced by immunoSEQ multiplex PCR, and TCRdb holds only the in-frame ones, with some missing. The sample holds 1.5 million to 2.5 million clones; approximately 95% are singletons and the top ten take more than 0.95%. In the naive CD8 group, cells lacked CD45RO and were positively selected for CCR7, so terminally differentiated effector memory CD45RA+ cells were left out. HIV-negative, healthy adults without recent acute infections or vaccinations were the donors. These data belong to a study of shared clonotypes between healthy human individuals. About the research overall: Two women and a few men aged 18 to 49 served as donors. Study results and limitations: Generation probabilities of non-shared clonotypes were lower (relative to those shared by all four donors).

Germline V gene sequence: CDR1 MNHNS, CDR2 SASEGT. Trimming at V came to 0 bases and at J to 4 bases, leaving 10 bases not matched to a gene. The CDR3 is 17 amino acids. The receptor was derived from a man younger than 35 in good health. The sequenced sample was naive CD8+ T cells sorted from blood. The J gene is TRBJ2-5, the V gene TRBV6-1; TRBD1 agrees at 8 bases. CDR3 region: CASSEARDRRTRETQYF. The DNA of the CDR3 is TGTGCCAGCAGTGAAGCGCGGGACAGGCGTACCAGAGAGACCCAGTACTTC.